What follows are 5 T cell receptor beta chains derived from one specimen sequenced in a study of T cells in localized non-small cell lung cancer. Measured with immunoSEQ multiplex PCR; TCRdb has only the in-frame clones, and not every one. The table lists approximately 140,000 clones, more than 80% of them singletons, with approximately 1.5% in the top ten. The sample in question was peripheral blood, obtained before any cancer treatment. These receptors all stem from a female donor at least 60 years old with stage I lung adenocarcinoma.

V usage is TRBV28 and J usage is TRBJ2-7; 10 bases map to TRBD2. The CDR3 has 14 residues. V shed 8 bases and J 11 bases; nucleotides not matched to a gene: 15. CDR1 MDHEN and CDR2 SYDVKM come from the germline V gene. The CDR3 spells CASGLIAGGLPKYF. CDR3 nucleotides: TGTGCCAGCGGTCTCATAGCGGGAGGACTTCCAAAGTACTTC.

The CDR3 sequence: CASSIAQGTFGYEQYF. CDR3 in DNA: TGTGCCAGTAGTATAGCACAGGGGACCTTTGGGTACGAGCAGTACTTC. This chain connects TRBV19 to TRBJ2-7, with 7 bases matching TRBD1. Germline CDR1 and CDR2: LNHDA and SQIVND (reference sequence). J lost 4 bases, V lost 1 base, and 10 bases had no gene match. This CDR3 has 16 residues. The full variable domain, with the rest looked up from reference TRBV19 and TRBJ2-7, is DGGITQSPKYLFRKEGQNVTLSCEQNLNHDAMYWYRQDPGQGLRLIYYSQIVNDFQKGDIAEGYSVSREKKESFPLTVTSAQKNPTAFYLCASSIAQGTFGYEQYFGPGTRLTVT.

V is TRBV10-3 and J is TRBJ1-2; D is undetermined. The CDR3 runs 13 residues. V shed 1 base and J shed 4 bases, with 7 bases lying between them. Germline CDR1 and CDR2: ENHRY and SYGVKD. Written as DNA, the CDR3 is TGTGCCATCAGTGAGTGGCTCGGCTATGGCTACACCTTC. It specifies CAISEWLGYGYTF.

The V gene is TRBV28, the J gene TRBJ1-2, with D hard to call. The CDR3 is 12 amino acids. Per germline, CDR1 MDHEN and CDR2 SYDVKM. V lost 2 bases to trimming and J lost 2 bases, with 3 bases between them. CDR3 sequence (DNA): TGTGCCAGCAGTTTACAGAACTATGGCTACACCTTC. Amino acids: CASSLQNYGYTF.

J is TRBJ2-1 and V is TRBV14; possibly TRBD2 for D (6 bases). CDR3 length equals 18 residues. Looked up from germline, CDR1 is SGHDN and CDR2 is FVKESK. Trimming left V 4 bases short and J 2 bases short, with 21 bases between. CDR3 bases: TGTGCCAGCAGCCGAGCCCTGGGCGGGGCGACCCCCTACAATGAGCAGTTCTTC. The encoded protein is CASSRALGGATPYNEQFF.